The 17 T cell receptor beta chains below were found in one sample sequenced in a study of cytomegalovirus exposure and HLA in healthy donors. PCR involved 60 Vbeta and 13 Jbeta primers. Data came from immunoSEQ multiplex PCR; TCRdb stores just in-frame clones and leaves some out. Of more than 150,000 clones in the sample, approximately 82% are singletons; the top ten hold 2% to 2.5%. Specimen: PBMCs. The origin of the receptors is a woman in her 30s in good health and CMV-seronegative.

The rearrangement links TRBV27 to TRBJ2-7; 7 nucleotides agree with TRBD2. Germline values: CDR1 MNHEY, CDR2 SMNVEV (reference sequence). The trim removed 7 bases at V and 4 bases at J, leaving 7 bases unmatched. The CDR3 loop spans 13 amino acids. The CDR3 DNA reads TGTGCCAGCATGCGGGAGATGGGGTACGAGCAGTACTTC. This codes for CASMREMGYEQYF.

This chain links TRBV28 with TRBJ1-4; 9 nucleotides match TRBD1. Germline V gives CDR1 MDHEN, CDR2 SYDVKM. V lost 4 bases and J lost 4; bases outside the gene matches: 7. The CDR3 totals 16 residues. The DNA for the CDR3 is TGTGCCAGCAGTTCAACAGGGACAGGGTTTAATGAAAAACTGTTTTTT. It yields the protein CASSSTGTGFNEKLFF.

The rearrangement uses TRBV7-6 and TRBJ1-4; D gene unclear. This CDR3 contains 16 residues. V shed 4 bases and J shed 8 bases, with 20 bases lying between them. The germline V gene encodes CDR1 SGHVS and CDR2 FNYEAQ. CDR3 nucleotide sequence: TGTGCCAGCAGCTCAAACGGGCGGAGGCTTGGGGAAAAACTGTTTTTT. This translates into CASSSNGRRLGEKLFF.

This chain connects TRBV15 to TRBJ2-5; TRBD2 is a possible D gene (5 bases). The CDR3 is made up of 16 amino acids. Germline CDR1 is LNHNV and CDR2 is YYDKDF (reference sequence). The V and J ends lost 2 bases and 5 bases respectively, with 18 bases between them. Here the CDR3 reads CATSRPRGAVRETQYF. The CDR3, as DNA: TGTGCCACCAGCAGACCCCGGGGAGCCGTCCGGGAGACCCAGTACTTC.

The rearrangement links TRBV19 to TRBJ1-2; 8 bases agree with TRBD1. CDR3 size: 17 residues. CDR1 is LNHDA, CDR2 SQIVND, per germline (reference sequence). The V and J ends lost 1 base and 0 bases, in that order; junction bases with no gene match: 7. This chain's CDR3 is CASSIATGGKSNYGYTF. In DNA form, the CDR3 reads TGTGCCAGTAGTATAGCTACAGGGGGAAAGTCTAACTATGGCTACACCTTC.

The chain couples TRBV11-2 to TRBJ2-7; tentative D call: TRBD1 (5 bases). V dropped 0 bases and J dropped 3 bases, with 15 bases sitting between them. CDR1 SGHAT and CDR2 FQNNGV come from the germline V gene. The CDR3 extends over 16 amino acids. The CDR3 is CASSLDEGHLGYEQYF. The CDR3 nucleotides are TGTGCCAGCAGCTTAGATGAAGGACACCTTGGCTACGAGCAGTACTTC.

This sequence joins TRBV7-2 and TRBJ2-7, with 15 bases aligning to TRBD2. The germline gives CDR1 SGHTA, CDR2 FQGNSA. The ends lost 5 bases at V and 3 bases at J; junction bases unmatched: 14. CDR3 size: 19 residues. The CDR3 nucleotides read TGTGCCAGCAGCCGCCGGACTAGCGGGAGGGCCCAATCGGTCTACGAGCAGTACTTC. Translating it yields CASSRRTSGRAQSVYEQYF.

The chain joins TRBV7-9 to TRBJ2-1, with 11 bases lining up with TRBD2. This CDR3 is 14 amino acids long. V gave up 6 bases and J gave up 7 bases; unmatched junction bases: 5. The germline V gene has CDR1 SEHNR and CDR2 FQNEAQ (reference sequence). Written as DNA, the CDR3 is TGTGCCAGCAGAACTAGCGGGGGCGGGAATGAGCAGTTCTTC. Encoded protein: CASRTSGGGNEQFF.

The CDR3 here is CASSPKLGGQETQYF. CDR3 coding DNA: TGTGCCAGCTCACCTAAGCTAGGGGGTCAAGAGACCCAGTACTTC. The chain uses TRBV18 and TRBJ2-5; possibly TRBD1 for D (6 bases). Germline values: CDR1 KGHSH, CDR2 LQKENI. CDR3 length equals 15 residues. Trimming left V 3 bases short and J 2 bases short, with 13 bases between. Complete variable domain (other parts from reference TRBV18 and TRBJ2-5): NAGVMQNPRHLVRRRGQEARLRCSPMKGHSHVYWYRQLPEEGLKFMVYLQKENIIDESGMPKERFSAEFPKEGPSILRIQQVVRGDSAAYFCASSPKLGGQETQYFGPGTRLLVL.

This clone was counted between two and nine times. The chain uses TRBV28 and TRBJ1-1; 7 bases agree with TRBD1. Looked up from germline, CDR1 is MDHEN and CDR2 is SYDVKM. The ends lost 4 bases at V and 1 base at J; junction bases unmatched: 6. CDR3 length: 15 residues. The DNA for the CDR3 is TGTGCCAGCAGTTCACGCGCAGGGGGGAACACTGAAGCTTTCTTT. Amino acids: CASSSRAGGNTEAFF.

The rearrangement uses TRBV5-1 and TRBJ2-1, with D possibly being TRBD2 (5 bases). Germline CDR1 reads SGHRS; CDR2 reads YFSETQ. Trimming stripped 4 bases from V and 8 bases from J, with 19 bases between. CDR3 length: 15 amino acids. CDR3 sequence: CASSPVGDPNYEQFF. CDR3 bases: TGCGCCAGCAGCCCCGTCGGGGATCCAAATTATGAGCAGTTCTTC.

The chain is built from TRBV5-5 and TRBJ2-2, with 8 bases matching TRBD1. V lost 3 bases to trimming and J lost 3 bases; unmatched junction nucleotides: 4. Looked up from germline, CDR1 is SGHKS and CDR2 is YYEKEE (reference sequence). The CDR3 loop spans 15 amino acids. The CDR3 DNA sequence: TGTGCCAGCAGCTCAACAGGGGGATACACCGGGGAGCTGTTTTTT. Amino acids: CASSSTGGYTGELFF.

The chain couples TRBV6-4 to TRBJ2-2, with D unresolved. The length of the CDR3 is 13 residues. Germline V lookup: CDR1 MRHNA, CDR2 SNTAGT. V was trimmed by 2 bases and J by 3 bases, leaving 4 bases between them. Here the CDR3 reads CASSDQYTGELFF. The CDR3 DNA reads as TGTGCCAGCAGTGACCAGTACACCGGGGAGCTGTTTTTT.

V and J are TRBV4-1 and TRBJ2-3; the D is unclear. The V gene lost 4 bases and the J gene lost 2 bases, with 16 bases spanning the gap. This CDR3 spans 16 amino acids. Germline values: CDR1 MGHRA, CDR2 YSYEKL. The CDR3 spells CASSRGTRPLTDTQYF. The CDR3 bases are TGCGCCAGCAGCCGAGGAACCCGACCCCTCACAGATACGCAGTATTTT.

The genes are TRBV5-1 and TRBJ1-3; D ambiguous. The CDR3 has 16 amino acids. The V gene lost 4 bases and the J gene lost 0 bases, with 14 bases spanning the gap. In germline, CDR1 is SGHRS, CDR2 YFSETQ. The CDR3 spells CASSPGIRSSGNTIYF. The CDR3 DNA sequence: TGCGCCAGCAGCCCGGGTATACGGAGCTCTGGAAACACCATATATTTT.

This rearrangement joins TRBV19 to TRBJ1-2; no definite D call. Per the germline V gene, CDR1 is LNHDA and CDR2 is SQIVND (reference sequence). The CDR3 sequence is 15 residues long. Trimming took 5 bases from V and 4 from J, leaving 17 bases between them. The CDR3 loop reads CASSPATRPSYGYTF. The CDR3 nucleotides read TGTGCCAGTAGTCCCGCGACGAGGCCCTCCTATGGCTACACCTTC.

The genes are TRBV13 and TRBJ1-1, with 8 nucleotides matching TRBD1. The CDR3 consists of 15 residues. The V segment lost 5 bases and the J segment 0 bases; nucleotides outside the gene matches: 5. Germline CDR1 PRHDT, CDR2 FYEKMQ (reference sequence). The CDR3 coding sequence is TGTGCCAGCAGCCCCCGACAGGGGATGAACACTGAAGCTTTCTTT. Protein: CASSPRQGMNTEAFF.